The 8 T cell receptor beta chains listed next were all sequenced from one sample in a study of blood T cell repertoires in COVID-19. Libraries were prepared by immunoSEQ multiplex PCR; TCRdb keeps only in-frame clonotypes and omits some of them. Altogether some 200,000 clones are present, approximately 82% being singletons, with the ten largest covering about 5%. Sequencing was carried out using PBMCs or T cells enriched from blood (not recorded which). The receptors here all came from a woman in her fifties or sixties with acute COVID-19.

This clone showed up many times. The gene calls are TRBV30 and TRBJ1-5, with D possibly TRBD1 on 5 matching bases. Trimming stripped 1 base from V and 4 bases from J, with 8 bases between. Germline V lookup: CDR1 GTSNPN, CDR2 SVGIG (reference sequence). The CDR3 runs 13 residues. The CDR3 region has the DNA TGTGCCTGGAGTGCAGGGTCAAATCAGCCCCAGCATTTT. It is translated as CAWSAGSNQPQHF.

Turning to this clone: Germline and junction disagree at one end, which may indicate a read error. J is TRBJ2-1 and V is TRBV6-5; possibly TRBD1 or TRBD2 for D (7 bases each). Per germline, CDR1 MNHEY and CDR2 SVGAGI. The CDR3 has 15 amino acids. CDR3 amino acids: CVSREGASSYNEQFF. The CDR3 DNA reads TGTGTCAGCAGGGAGGGGGCTAGCTCCTACAATGAGCAGTTCTTC.

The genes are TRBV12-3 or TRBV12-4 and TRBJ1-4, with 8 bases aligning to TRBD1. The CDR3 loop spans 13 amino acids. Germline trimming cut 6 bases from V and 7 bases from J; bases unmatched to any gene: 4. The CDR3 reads CASSRTGFEKLFF. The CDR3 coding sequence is TGTGCCAGCAGCAGGACAGGGTTTGAAAAACTGTTTTTT.

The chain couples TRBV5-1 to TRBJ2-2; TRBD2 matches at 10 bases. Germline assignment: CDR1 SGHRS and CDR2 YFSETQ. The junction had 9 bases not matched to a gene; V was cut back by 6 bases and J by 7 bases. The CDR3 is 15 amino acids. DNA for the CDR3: TGCGCCAGCACGGTCAGCGGGAGGGCCGGCGGGGAGCTGTTTTTT. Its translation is CASTVSGRAGGELFF.

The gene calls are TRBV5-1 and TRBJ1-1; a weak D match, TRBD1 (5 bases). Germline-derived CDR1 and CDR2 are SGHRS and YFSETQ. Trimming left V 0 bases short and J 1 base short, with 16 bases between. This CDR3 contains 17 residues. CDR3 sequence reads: CASSLGGLGQGNTEAFF. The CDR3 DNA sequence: TGCGCCAGCAGCTTGGGAGGCCTGGGCCAGGGGAACACTGAAGCTTTCTTT.

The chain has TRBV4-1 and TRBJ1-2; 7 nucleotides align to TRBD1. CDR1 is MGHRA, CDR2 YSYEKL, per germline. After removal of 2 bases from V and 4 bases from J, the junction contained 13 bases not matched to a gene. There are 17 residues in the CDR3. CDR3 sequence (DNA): TGCGCCAGCAGCCAACCCTCCCAAGGGGGCGCGGGCTATGGCTACACCTTC. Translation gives CASSQPSQGGAGYGYTF.

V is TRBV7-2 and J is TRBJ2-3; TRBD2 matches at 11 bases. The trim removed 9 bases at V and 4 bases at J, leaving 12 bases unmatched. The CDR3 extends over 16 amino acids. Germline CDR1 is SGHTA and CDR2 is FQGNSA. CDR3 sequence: CASRLAGTVTPDTQYF. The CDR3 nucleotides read TGTGCCAGTCGACTAGCGGGAACAGTCACCCCAGATACGCAGTATTTT.

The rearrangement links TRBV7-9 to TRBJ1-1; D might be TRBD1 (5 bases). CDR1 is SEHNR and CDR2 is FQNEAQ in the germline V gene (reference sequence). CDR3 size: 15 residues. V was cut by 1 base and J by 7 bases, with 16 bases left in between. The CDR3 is CASSLEAGSRIEAFF. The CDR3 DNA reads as TGTGCCAGCAGCTTAGAGGCAGGGTCCCGTATTGAAGCTTTCTTT.